This is a list of T cell receptor beta chains from one sample in a study of blood T cells in healthy people across ages. Each CDR3 protein gets one entry after TCRdb re-called the 5' RACE reads with MiXCR. The table includes around 1.5 million distinct CDR3 sequences, 42% detected once. Sequencing was carried out using blood. These receptors were obtained from a woman aged 18-29 years in good health. The CDR3 runs from the conserved cysteine through the conserved F or W. A D gene is named only where the DNA matches it firmly. Clone size appears in some rows only: once, few, many, or a class for an expanded clone.

cdr3_nt: TGCGCCAGCAGCTTGATAAGGGCCGGTTACAATGAGCAGTTCTTC
cdr3_aa: CASSLIRAGYNEQFF
clone_size: .
v_call: TRBV5-1
j_call: TRBJ2-1
d_call: .

cdr3_nt: TGTGCCAGCAAGGAGGGGAATACGGGGGAATACGAGCAGTACTTC
cdr3_aa: CASKEGNTGEYEQYF
clone_size: few
v_call: TRBV27
j_call: TRBJ2-7
d_call: .

cdr3_nt: TGTGCCAGCAGTTTCCCCGCCTTCGTAGGGAATCCCCCGGACACTGAAGCTTTCTTT
cdr3_aa: CASSFPAFVGNPPDTEAFF
clone_size: few
v_call: TRBV12-3/TRBV12-4
j_call: TRBJ1-1
d_call: .

cdr3_nt: TGTGCCATCAGGGGACCGGGACAGGGATACAGCGACACTGAAGCTTTCTTT
cdr3_aa: CAIRGPGQGYSDTEAFF
clone_size: .
v_call: TRBV10-3
j_call: TRBJ1-1
d_call: TRBD1

cdr3_nt: TGTGCCAGCACCCCGGGGCTAGCGGGGACCAAAGAGCAGTACTTC
cdr3_aa: CASTPGLAGTKEQYF
clone_size: .
v_call: TRBV6-5
j_call: TRBJ2-7
d_call: TRBD2

cdr3_nt: TGTGCCAGCGAGCGCCGGGTAGGGGGCTTCAATATTGAGACCCAGTACTTC
cdr3_aa: CASERRVGGFNIETQYF
clone_size: .
v_call: TRBV2
j_call: TRBJ2-5
d_call: TRBD1

cdr3_nt: TGCAGCGTTGGGTGGAGTGGAGGATCCACCGGGGAGCTGTTTTTT
cdr3_aa: CSVGWSGGSTGELFF
clone_size: .
v_call: TRBV29-1
j_call: TRBJ2-2
d_call: .

cdr3_nt: TGTACCAGCAGCTCCGGGACTTTACCTTGGAGCTCCTACAATGAGCAGTTCTTC
cdr3_aa: CTSSSGTLPWSSYNEQFF
clone_size: .
v_call: TRBV7-9
j_call: TRBJ2-1
d_call: .

cdr3_nt: TGTGCCAGCAGCATCCAGAGATACGAGCAGTACTTC
cdr3_aa: CASSIQRYEQYF
clone_size: .
v_call: TRBV7-9
j_call: TRBJ2-7
d_call: .

cdr3_nt: TGTGCCAGCACCCAGGGGGACCGCGGCTACACCTTC
cdr3_aa: CASTQGDRGYTF
clone_size: many
v_call: TRBV12-3/TRBV12-4
j_call: TRBJ1-2
d_call: TRBD1

cdr3_nt: TGTGCCAGCAGCCATACAGGGTGGGGCTCCTACAATGAGCAGTTCTTC
cdr3_aa: CASSHTGWGSYNEQFF
clone_size: .
v_call: TRBV12-3/TRBV12-4
j_call: TRBJ2-1
d_call: .

cdr3_nt: TGTGCCGGCAGACCAACTAGCGGCTCCTACAATGAGCAGTTCTTC
cdr3_aa: CAGRPTSGSYNEQFF
clone_size: .
v_call: TRBV12-3/TRBV12-4
j_call: TRBJ2-1
d_call: TRBD2

cdr3_nt: TGTGCCAGCAGTTCATTGGCAGTGTTCTCCTACAATGAGCAGTTCTTC
cdr3_aa: CASSSLAVFSYNEQFF
clone_size: .
v_call: TRBV28
j_call: TRBJ2-1
d_call: .